Each of the 11 T cell receptor beta chains below was sequenced from the same sample in a study of blood T cell repertoires in COVID-19. TCRdb keeps only in-frame clones here, not all; method: immunoSEQ multiplex PCR. The sample lists about 150,000 clones; about 80% were seen once. Sequencing was carried out using PBMCs or T cells enriched from blood (not recorded which). The source is a man aged 50 to 59 who had recovered from COVID-19.

This clone was recorded only once. The chain recombines TRBV4-3 with TRBJ1-3, with D tentatively TRBD1 (5 bases). Per germline, CDR1 LGHNA and CDR2 YSLEER. Trimming took off 3 bases at V and 2 bases at J, with 11 bases between the two ends. The CDR3 consists of 15 residues. The CDR3 spells CASSQARATGNTIYF. The CDR3 nucleotides read TGCGCCAGCAGCCAGGCCAGGGCTACTGGAAACACCATATATTTT.

J is TRBJ2-7 and V is TRBV12-5; TRBD2 might be the D (6 bases). Trimming took 0 bases from V and 0 from J, leaving 12 bases between them. Looked up from germline, CDR1 is LGHNT and CDR2 is FRNRAP. There are 16 residues in the CDR3. CDR3 sequence reads: CASGLVRDGSSYEQYF. The CDR3 DNA reads TGTGCTAGTGGTTTGGTACGGGACGGGAGCTCCTACGAGCAGTACTTC.

V usage is TRBV5-8 and J usage is TRBJ2-2; 8 bases match TRBD2. CDR1 and CDR2 (germline): SGHTS, YDEGEE. With V trimmed by 1 base and J by 4 bases, 3 bases remained unmatched. The CDR3 has 15 residues. CDR3 DNA sequence: TGTGCCAGCAGCTTGCGGGGGGGCGGCACCGGGGAGCTGTTTTTT. It codes for CASSLRGGGTGELFF. Based on the CDR3 plus reference TRBV5-8 and TRBJ2-2, the full variable domain is EAGVTQSPTHLIKTRGQQATLRCSPISGHTSVYWYQQALGLGLQFLLWYDEGEERNRGNFPPRFSGRQFPNYSSELNVNALELEDSALYLCASSLRGGGTGELFFGEGSRLTVL.

The chain uses TRBV7-2 and TRBJ2-1, with TRBD1 matching 7 bases. Germline-derived CDR1 and CDR2 are SGHTA and FQGNSA. The CDR3 consists of 12 residues. J was trimmed by 13 bases and V by 5 bases; bases with no gene match: 8. Here the CDR3 reads CASSPERGPQFF. CDR3 sequence (DNA): TGTGCCAGCAGCCCAGAGAGGGGGCCCCAGTTCTTC. Looking up the rest from reference TRBV7-2 and TRBJ2-1 gives the full variable domain: GAGVSQSPSNKVTEKGKDVELRCDPISGHTALYWYRQSLGQGLEFLIYFQGNSAPDKSGLPSDRFSAERTGGSVSTLTIQRTQQEDSAVYLCASSPERGPQFFGPGTRLTVL.

This rearrangement joins TRBV7-3 to TRBJ2-6; 7 bases fit TRBD1. CDR1 SGHTA and CDR2 FQGTGA come from the germline V gene. V was clipped by 4 bases and J by 3 bases; unmatched bases: 9. CDR3 length: 17 residues. This CDR3 is CASSSDRASGGANVLTF. CDR3 nucleotide sequence: TGTGCCAGCAGCTCCGACAGGGCTTCAGGTGGGGCCAACGTCCTGACTTTC.

V gene TRBV28 combines with J gene TRBJ1-5; the D gene is possibly TRBD1 (5 bases). The CDR3 has 14 amino acids. Trimming stripped 2 bases from V and 1 base from J, with 6 bases between. Germline lookup yields CDR1 MDHEN and CDR2 SYDVKM. Here the CDR3 reads CASSLRGSNQPQHF. The CDR3 DNA reads TGTGCCAGCAGTTTAAGGGGAAGCAATCAGCCCCAGCATTTT.

The CDR3 bases are TGTGCCAGCAGCTTAGACAGGGGAATCAACTATGGCTACACCTTC. This translates into CASSLDRGINYGYTF. This chain joins TRBV7-9 and TRBJ1-2; TRBD1 aligns across 7 bases. V trimming: 1 base; J trimming: 2 bases; junction bases outside the gene matches: 4. The CDR3 length is 15 residues. Germline V gene sequence: CDR1 SEHNR, CDR2 FQNEAQ (reference sequence).

The CDR3 is CASSKGLNSYEQYF. The CDR3 DNA follows: TGTGCCAGCAGCAAGGGACTAAACTCCTACGAGCAGTACTTC. The chain combines TRBV7-6 with TRBJ2-7; 7 bases agree with TRBD2. Trimming took 5 bases from V and 0 from J; bases not matched to a gene: 4. The CDR3 has 14 amino acids. Germline CDR1 and CDR2: SGHVS and FNYEAQ.

The rearrangement links TRBV2 to TRBJ1-5; D gene ambiguous. Trimming removed 4 bases at V and 3 bases at J, with 7 bases between. This CDR3 is built from 13 residues. The germline V gene encodes CDR1 SNHLY and CDR2 FYNNEI. The CDR3 here is CASSVSNNQPQHF. The CDR3 region has the DNA TGTGCCAGCAGTGTCTCTAACAATCAGCCCCAGCATTTT.

V and J are TRBV29-1 and TRBJ1-2; TRBD1 agrees at 10 bases. Germline-derived CDR1 and CDR2 are SQVTM and ANQGSEA. Unmatched junction bases numbered 3, after V lost 4 bases and J lost 4 bases. The CDR3 is 13 residues long. This CDR3 is CSVGQGAGYGYTF. CDR3 coding DNA: TGCAGCGTTGGACAGGGGGCCGGCTATGGCTACACCTTC.

The chain couples TRBV18 to TRBJ1-5, with TRBD1 matching over 8 bases. CDR1 and CDR2 (germline): KGHSH, LQKENI. V was clipped by 4 bases and J by 4 bases; unmatched bases: 12. The CDR3 runs 17 residues. The CDR3 reads CASSQTSGGGSNQPQHF. The CDR3 DNA reads TGTGCCAGCTCACAAACCTCAGGGGGCGGATCGAATCAGCCCCAGCATTTT.